This T cell receptor beta chain was captured by sequencing in a study of identical twins (dated by TCRdb to the mid-2010s). About the investigation overall: To test whether fetal clonotypes persist, this study deep-sequenced TCR alpha and beta repertoires from monozygotic twins, from unrelated adults of various ages, and from cord blood. Replicate twin experiments were performed at different times using different library preparation protocols to rule out contamination.

Paper-wide results and their limitations: The excess sharing between twins in beta out-of-frame sequences was weaker because fewer shared sequences reduced the signal-to-noise ratio. Out-of-frame TCR alpha sequences shared between twins showed an excess of low generation-probability sequences compared with coincidental sharing between unrelated individuals. Fewer insertions were carried by abundant cord blood beta clonotypes; a weaker similar trend was observed in young adult naive repertoires, while no such trend was observed in memory repertoires. Recombination models systematically underestimated out-of-frame TCR alpha sharing in monozygotic twins but agreed with sharing between unrelated individuals. Because the same donors could not be followed over many years, the conclusions relied on cross-sectional statistical analysis. Zero-insertion analyses could be partly confounded by invariant T cells such as MAIT and iNKT, though diverse VJ usage argued against such confounding for most clonotypes.

Library preparation used 5' RACE. TCRdb names Illumina HiSeq 2000 as the instrument used. A universal primer binding site was introduced by template switching, and a unique molecular identifier was present in the final cDNA, enabling accurate counting of TCR cDNA molecules. First-strand cDNA for TCR alpha and beta chains was synthesized from specific primers in the conserved constant-segment region. To control for contamination, each cDNA library was double barcoded with a SMART-Mk sample barcode plus Illumina barcodes. TruSeq adapter sequences along with Illumina sample barcodes were introduced in two successive PCR steps. The Illumina HiSeq platform was used with custom primers to sequence TCR alpha and beta cDNA libraries. The authors' pipeline ran thus. Raw reads were processed with MiGEC to extract unique molecular identifiers, and MiXCR was used to determine CDR3 positions. For each individual, recombination models were inferred using an EM algorithm with the repgenHMM and IGoR tools. The tcR package in R was used for shared clonotype analysis, with sharing normalized by the product of cloneset sizes. To study raw recombination without the effects of thymic and clonal selection, out-of-frame nonproductive sequences were analyzed. TCRdb ran its own pipeline on the public reads, namely fastp trimming at Q25 and MiXCR clone calling, and kept in-frame beta chains. Each CDR3 protein gets just one entry, which takes the most common genes and DNA from the rows behind it. The V and J calls were not made by the authors but by TCRdb's processing. The sample data list roughly 480,000 distinct CDR3 sequences, and 20% to 25% of these were observed just once. Of the sample, just under 3% falls within the top ten clones.

This clonotype was counted only a few times. What this receptor recognizes is not known. Base qualities are not at hand, and no much larger clone is one base apart. All donors were healthy Caucasians. The twin cohort comprised three pairs of female monozygotic twins, all aged roughly 18 to 30 years. Positive isolation kits from Invitrogen were used to isolate CD4+ and CD8+ T cell populations. This sample was also put to use in a study of T cells expressing NK-cell markers. As that second paper reports: In sorted CD3+CD56+NKG2C+, CD3+CD56+NKG2C- and CD3+CD56-NKG2C+ T-cell subsets from eight or nine donors, TCR beta-chain repertoires were profiled. Of the eight sequenced donors, seven were found to be HCMV-seropositive and one was found to be HCMV-seronegative. To restrict sorting to alphabetaTCR-expressing T cells, an anti-gammadeltaTCR antibody was added in several experiments. In 6 or 7 donors, the dominant CD3+CD56+NKG2C+ clonotypes ranked among the top 10 CD8+ clonotypes, making up about 1.0-7.5% of CD8+ T cells. Those dominant clonotypes were again the most abundant among CD3+CD56-NKG2C+ cells in a handful of donors, at about 28.3-60.1%. Whether the expanded NKG2C-expressing T cell clones were specific for HCMV antigens was left unclear. The eight sequenced donors were randomly selected healthy volunteers, three men and five women. A commercial ELISA kit detecting HCMV-specific IgG in serum was used to determine HCMV serostatus. MIGEC was used to demultiplex reads and group the reads by UMI, and MiTCR was used to assemble and quantify clonotypes. To remove erroneous sequences, TCR cDNA sequences were retained only when supported by two or more reads. The tcR package was used for downstream repertoire analysis, and clonotypes were matched across fractions by CDR3 nucleotide sequence plus V segment. VDJmatch was used to annotate antigen specificity against VDJdb, with one amino acid substitution allowed in CDR3.

Sequenced input: CD4+ T cells sorted from blood. The TCR comes from a woman aged 18 to 35 in good health.

The bases read TGTGCCAGCAGCAAGATCGAGGCACAGGGCTACGAGCAGTACTTC. The resulting protein is CASSKIEAQGYEQYF. Recombination connected TRBV21-1 to TRBJ2-7; the table's TRBD1 call for D was not verified on the DNA. TRBV21-1 is flagged as a pseudogene. The CDR3 holds 15 amino acids from the cysteine to the phenylalanine. The CDR3 DNA has 45 bases and is translated from base 1.